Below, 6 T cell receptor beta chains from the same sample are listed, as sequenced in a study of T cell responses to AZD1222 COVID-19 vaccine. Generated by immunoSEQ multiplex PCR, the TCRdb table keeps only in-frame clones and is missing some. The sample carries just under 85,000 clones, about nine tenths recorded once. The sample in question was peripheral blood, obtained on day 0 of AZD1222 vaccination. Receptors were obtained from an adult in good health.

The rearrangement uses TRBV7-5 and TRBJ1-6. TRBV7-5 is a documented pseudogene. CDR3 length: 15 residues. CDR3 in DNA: TGTGCCAGAAGCTTAGTTAGAGGCGGGGATTCACCCCTCCACTTT. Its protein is CARSLVRGGDSPLHF.

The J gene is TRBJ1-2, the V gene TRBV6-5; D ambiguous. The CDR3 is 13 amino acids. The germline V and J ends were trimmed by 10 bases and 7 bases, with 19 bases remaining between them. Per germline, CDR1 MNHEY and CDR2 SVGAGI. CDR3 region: CAIRDGVSSGYTF. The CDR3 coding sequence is TGTGCCATCCGAGATGGGGTTTCGAGTGGCTACACCTTC.

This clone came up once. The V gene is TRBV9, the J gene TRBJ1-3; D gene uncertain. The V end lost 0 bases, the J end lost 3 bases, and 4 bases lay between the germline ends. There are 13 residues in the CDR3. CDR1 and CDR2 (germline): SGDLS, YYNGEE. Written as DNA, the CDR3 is TGTGCCAGCAGCGTAGCGGATGGAAACACCATATATTTT. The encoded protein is CASSVADGNTIYF.

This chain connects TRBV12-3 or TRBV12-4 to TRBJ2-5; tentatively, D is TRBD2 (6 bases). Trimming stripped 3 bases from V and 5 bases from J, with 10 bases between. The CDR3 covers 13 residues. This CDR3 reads CASSFGGPETQYF. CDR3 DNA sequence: TGTGCCAGCAGTTTTGGAGGGCCTGAGACCCAGTACTTC.

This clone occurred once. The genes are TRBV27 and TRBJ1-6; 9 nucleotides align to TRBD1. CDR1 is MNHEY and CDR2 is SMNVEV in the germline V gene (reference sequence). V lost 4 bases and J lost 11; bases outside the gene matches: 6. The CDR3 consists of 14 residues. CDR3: CASSSGQGGPPLHF. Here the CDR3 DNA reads TGTGCCAGCAGTTCGGGACAGGGTGGTCCACCCCTCCACTTT.

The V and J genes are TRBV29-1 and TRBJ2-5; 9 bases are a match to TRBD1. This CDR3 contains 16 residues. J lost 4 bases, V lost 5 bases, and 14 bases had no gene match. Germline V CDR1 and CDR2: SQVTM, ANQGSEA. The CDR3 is CSVSQMDRGPGETQYF. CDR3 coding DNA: TGCAGCGTTTCTCAAATGGACAGGGGACCTGGAGAGACCCAGTACTTC.